This TCR beta chain was sequenced in a study of shared clonotypes between healthy human individuals. Assay: immunoSEQ multiplex PCR; the TCRdb copy retains only in-frame clones and omits some. This sample carries 90,000 to 100,000 clones, around 43% of them seen once, and the ten largest clones take about 15%. CDR1 MNHEY and CDR2 SMNVEV come from the germline V gene (reference sequence). The V gene lost 5 bases and the J gene lost 1 base, with 11 bases spanning the gap. The CDR3 is made up of 15 amino acids. The V call is TRBV27, the J call TRBJ2-2, with D unresolved. This TCR derives from a woman in her forties in good health. Some clones in this sample may be carry-over from other donors' samples. The sequenced sample consisted of PBMCs. The CDR3 loop is CASSPRVLNTGELFF. DNA of the CDR3: TGTGCCAGCAGTCCAAGGGTGTTGAACACCGGGGAGCTGTTTTTT.